This TCR beta chain originates from a study of T-cell memory formation after mild COVID-19. Study overall: TCR clusters showed largely donor specificity.

Using its own MiXCR run on the 5' RACE reads, TCRdb lists one record per CDR3 protein. Among approximately 270,000 distinct CDR3 sequences, 15% to 20% were seen once, and the ten largest hold 20% to 25%. This clonotype was counted ten times or more. Its antigen is currently unknown. Study-wide results and limits: CD8+ contracting clones occupied EMRA, while CD4+ ones occupied mainly CM and EM. Second-wave clones that peaked on day 37 lacked confirmed SARS-CoV-2 specificity.

V shed 0 bases, J shed 5 bases, and the junction held 1 base outside the gene matches. This CDR3 is built from 13 residues. CDR1 and CDR2 from the germline V gene are GTSNPN and SVGIG (reference sequence). The specimen was PBMCs or a T cell subset sorted from them (not recorded which). This clonotype was obtained from a man aged 18 to 29 who had mild COVID-19 (a few samples of this study predate the infection). Cell type and time point are not known. This chain links TRBV30 with TRBJ2-5; 9 positions agree with TRBD1. The CDR3, as DNA: TGTGCCTGGAGTGTACAGGGGGCTGAGACCCAGTACTTC. As protein: CAWSVQGAETQYF.